The rows below give T cell receptor beta chains drawn from one sample of a study of blood T cells in healthy people across ages. Each CDR3 protein is one row after TCRdb ran MiXCR on the 5' RACE reads. The sample contains about 1.5 million distinct CDR3 sequences, about 45% of which appear only once. Input material: blood. Source of these receptors: a woman aged 18-30 years in good health. Both conserved end residues are part of each CDR3. D genes are given only for firm matches. Size is omitted from some rows. Given values are once, few, many or a class for expanded clones.

.	TRBV9	.	TRBJ1-1	TGTGCCAGCAGCGTAGTTTTAGGCCCCCTTGATGATTTCTTT	CASSVVLGPLDDFF
TRBD1	TRBV29-1	.	TRBJ2-7	TGCAGCGTTCCATCAGGGGGCGGGACAAACACCTACGAGCAGTACTTC	CSVPSGGGTNTYEQYF
.	TRBV20-1	.	TRBJ2-1	TGCAGTGCGACAGGGCGGAGGGGATACAATGAGCAGTTCTTC	CSATGRRGYNEQFF
TRBD1	TRBV7-2	.	TRBJ2-1	TGTGCCAGCAGCTTTGACAGGGGGAACCACAATGAGCAGTTCTTC	CASSFDRGNHNEQFF
.	TRBV6-2/TRBV6-3	few	TRBJ2-7	TGTGCCAGCAGATCGGGAGTGGGGGAGCAGTACTTC	CASRSGVGEQYF
TRBD2	TRBV6-2/TRBV6-3	.	TRBJ2-2	TGTGCCAGCAGTGGTGGACTAGCGGGGACTCTATCCGGGGAGCTGTTTTTT	CASSGGLAGTLSGELFF
.	TRBV12-3/TRBV12-4	few	TRBJ2-3	TGTGCCAGCAGTTTAAGGGCAGGGTTCACAGATACGCAGTATTTT	CASSLRAGFTDTQYF
.	TRBV7-6	.	TRBJ2-2	TGTGCCAGCAGCCCTACACTGAACACCGGGGAGCTGTTTTTT	CASSPTLNTGELFF
TRBD1	TRBV7-8	.	TRBJ2-5	TGTGCCAGCAGTCGCAACAGGGGAAGAGAGACCCAGTACTTC	CASSRNRGRETQYF
.	TRBV7-2	few	TRBJ2-5	TGTGCCAGCAGCTTTGCCAGGCGGGGAGAGACCCAGTACTTC	CASSFARRGETQYF
TRBD1	TRBV4-1	.	TRBJ1-1	TGCGCCAGCAGCCCCCAATACAGGGGTGGAAACACTGAAGCTTTCTTT	CASSPQYRGGNTEAFF
.	TRBV15	few	TRBJ1-1	TGTGCCACGGGGAAAGGGCGCGGGAACACTGAAGCTTTCTTT	CATGKGRGNTEAFF
.	TRBV28	once	TRBJ1-2	TGTGCCAGCACCCTGACCAATAACTATGGCTACACCTTC	CASTLTNNYGYTF
TRBD1	TRBV4-1	few	TRBJ2-3	TGCGCCAGCAGCCAGTCCTGGGACAGCTGGCGAGATACGCAGTATTTT	CASSQSWDSWRDTQYF
TRBD1	TRBV18	few	TRBJ1-2	TGTGCCAGCTCGACAGGGAGCGACTATGGCTACACCTTC	CASSTGSDYGYTF
TRBD1	TRBV11-2	.	TRBJ1-2	TGTGCCAGCAGCCCGGTCCAGGGGGCAGGGCCTAACTATGGCTACACCTTC	CASSPVQGAGPNYGYTF
TRBD1	TRBV7-2	.	TRBJ1-2	TGTGCCAGCAGCACGCGGACAGGGGCTGACTATGGCTACACCTTC	CASSTRTGADYGYTF
.	TRBV6-5	few	TRBJ2-3	TGTGCCAGCAGTCATGGGCTCAGGCAGTATTTT	CASSHGLRQYF
.	TRBV29-1	.	TRBJ1-4	TGCAGCGTTGCATCAGGGCTCACTGAAAAACTGTTTTTT	CSVASGLTEKLFF
.	TRBV7-9	.	TRBJ2-7	TGTGCCAGCAGCTTGGAGGTCAGCGGCTACGAGCAGTACTTC	CASSLEVSGYEQYF
.	TRBV27	.	TRBJ2-3	TGTGCCAGCAGTTTGGACACCCCAGATACGCAGTATTTT	CASSLDTPDTQYF
.	TRBV2	.	TRBJ2-5	TGTGCCAGCAGTGAACAGTCTAATCAAGAGACCCAGTACTTC	CASSEQSNQETQYF
.	TRBV20-1	few	TRBJ2-6	TGCAGTGCTATTGGCCAGCGTGACTCTGGGGCCAACGTCCTGACTTTC	CSAIGQRDSGANVLTF
.	TRBV18	.	TRBJ1-1	TGTGCCAGCTCACCACTGGGCGCGGGAGACACTGAAGCTTTCTTT	CASSPLGAGDTEAFF
.	TRBV12-3/TRBV12-4	few	TRBJ1-5	TGTGCCAGCAGCTATTATCGTCAGCCCCAGCATTTT	CASSYYRQPQHF
TRBD1	TRBV20-1	few	TRBJ1-4	TGCAGTGCACGCCGGGACAGGGGAAATGAAAAACTGTTTTTT	CSARRDRGNEKLFF
.	TRBV20-1	few	TRBJ2-7	TGCAGTGCTAGCCGGGACGGGGCTACCTACGAGCAGTACTTC	CSASRDGATYEQYF
.	TRBV9	.	TRBJ2-1	TGTGCCAGCAGCGTAGTCCCCTTGGGGGGCTACAATGAGCAGTTCTTC	CASSVVPLGGYNEQFF
TRBD1	TRBV7-9	.	TRBJ1-3	TGTGCCAGCAGCTTAGCGCGGACAGGGCCTGGAAACACCATATATTTT	CASSLARTGPGNTIYF
TRBD1	TRBV5-1	.	TRBJ2-5	TGCGCCAGCAGCTTAACAGGGGCAAGTGGGGGGACCCAGTACTTC	CASSLTGASGGTQYF
TRBD2	TRBV3-1	many	TRBJ2-3	TGTGCCAGCAGCCCGAGCGGGGCCAACACAGATACGCAGTATTTT	CASSPSGANTDTQYF
.	TRBV4-1	.	TRBJ2-5	TGCGCCAGCAGCCAAGTTACGGGGGGCGAAGAGGCCCAGTACTTC	CASSQVTGGEEAQYF
.	TRBV12-3/TRBV12-4	many	TRBJ1-4	TGTGCCAGCAGGAGCTCCGGGCAGGATTATAATGAAAAACTGTTTTTT	CASRSSGQDYNEKLFF
.	TRBV7-2	once	TRBJ2-3	TGTGCCAGCAGCCCTCGTCGTGGAGGGGAACTAACAGATACGCAGTATTTT	CASSPRRGGELTDTQYF
TRBD2	TRBV20-1	.	TRBJ2-1	TGCAGTGCTAGAGATCTGGAAGCGGGGGACTCGGATGAGCAGTTCTTC	CSARDLEAGDSDEQFF
.	TRBV6-5	few	TRBJ1-1	TGTGCCAGCAGTTACTCGGAGCAGGTGAACACTGAAGCTTTCTTT	CASSYSEQVNTEAFF
TRBD1	TRBV5-1	.	TRBJ2-7	TGCGCCAGCAGCTTGGATGGACAGGGGTACTACGAGCAGTACTTC	CASSLDGQGYYEQYF
.	TRBV29-1	few	TRBJ2-3	TGCAGCGGGGGGACCCCAGATACGCAGTATTTT	CSGGTPDTQYF
.	TRBV6-2/TRBV6-3	few	TRBJ2-7	TGTGCCAGCAGTTCCCGTCCGGGGAAGCAGTACTTC	CASSSRPGKQYF
TRBD1	TRBV5-1	few	TRBJ1-2	TGCGCCAGCAGCTCGAGAGGGACAGGGGGTAACTATGGCTACACCTTC	CASSSRGTGGNYGYTF
.	TRBV7-2	.	TRBJ2-7	TGTGCCAGCAGCTTAAGGAGGGGACACGACGAGCAGTACTTC	CASSLRRGHDEQYF
.	TRBV12-3/TRBV12-4	once	TRBJ2-7	TGTGCCAGCCAGAATTGGAGAACCTACGAGCAGTACTTC	CASQNWRTYEQYF